Shown below are 9 T cell receptor beta chains from a single sample sequenced in a study of beta chain features in type 1 diabetes. What was sequenced were expressed TCRB transcripts, since all of the isolated RNA had been reverse transcribed. Some clones are missing from TCRdb's copy, which holds only in-frame ones; the method was immunoSEQ multiplex PCR. The sample yields 130,000 or so clones, less than 10% seen once. Sequencing input: central memory CD4+ T cells from blood. The receptors here all came from a woman in her thirties or forties in good health.

This clone came up a few times. The chain has TRBV11-2 and TRBJ2-1; TRBD2 agrees at 10 bases. Germline V gene lookup returns CDR1 SGHAT and CDR2 FQNNGV. V lost 7 bases to trimming and J lost 7 bases; unmatched junction nucleotides: 13. This CDR3 has 16 residues. For the CDR3, the DNA is TGTGCCAGCATAAAGGAAGCGGGGGGGCCAGTGAATGAGCAGTTCTTC. Protein product: CASIKEAGGPVNEQFF.

The V call is TRBV9, the J call TRBJ2-5, with TRBD1 matching 8 bases. Trimming took 6 bases from V and 0 from J; bases not matched to a gene: 7. The length of the CDR3 is 15 residues. Germline CDR1 is SGDLS and CDR2 is YYNGEE. The CDR3: CASTRQGSYQETQYF. The CDR3 nucleotides are TGTGCCAGCACTAGACAGGGGTCTTACCAAGAGACCCAGTACTTC. Together with reference TRBV9 and TRBJ2-5, the CDR3 gives the full variable domain: DSGVTQTPKHLITATGQRVTLRCSPRSGDLSVYWYQQSLDQGLQFLIQYYNGEERAKGNILERFSAQQFPDLHSELNLSSLELGDSALYFCASTRQGSYQETQYFGPGTRLLVL.

In this sample, this clone turned up a few times. The gene calls are TRBV11-2 and TRBJ2-5; TRBD2 might be the D (7 bases). Trimming removed 7 bases at V and 1 base at J, with 22 bases between. The CDR3 covers 17 residues. Germline assignment: CDR1 SGHAT and CDR2 FQNNGV. CDR3 nucleotides: TGTGCCAGCATCCGGGGGGTTTCGGGGGGCCTCCAAGAGACCCAGTACTTC. This gives the protein CASIRGVSGGLQETQYF.

The chain has TRBV5-8 and TRBJ2-5; D is unclear. Looked up from germline, CDR1 is SGHTS and CDR2 is YDEGEE. CDR3 length: 12 amino acids. V was shortened by 3 bases and J by 7 bases, with 10 bases between the two germline ends. In DNA, the CDR3 is TGTGCCAGCAGCTACGAACGCGGGACCCAGTACTTC. Translated: CASSYERGTQYF.

The V gene is TRBV10-1, the J gene TRBJ2-1, with a possible D match to TRBD1 (6 bases). Trimming stripped 2 bases from V and 5 bases from J, with 13 bases between. The CDR3 is made up of 15 amino acids. Looked up from germline, CDR1 is WNHNN and CDR2 is SYGVQD (reference sequence). The DNA for the CDR3 is TGCGCCAGCAGTGAGAGATGGGACATCCACAATGAGCAGTTCTTC. Its translation: CASSERWDIHNEQFF.

This chain joins TRBV5-4 and TRBJ2-2; tentatively, D is TRBD1 (6 bases). Germline CDR1 is SGHNT and CDR2 is YYREEE (reference sequence). Trimming cost V 4 bases and J 0 bases, with 16 bases left between them. The CDR3 length is 17 residues. CDR3 DNA: TGTGCCAGCAGCAAAGGGCTGGACAGTACGAACACCGGGGAGCTGTTTTTT. Its protein is CASSKGLDSTNTGELFF.

This clone has just a few counts. The rearrangement links TRBV7-8 to TRBJ2-7; 7 positions agree with TRBD1. The CDR3 totals 11 residues. With V trimmed by 5 bases and J by 10 bases, 5 bases remained unmatched. The germline V gene encodes CDR1 SGHVS and CDR2 FQNEAQ. For the CDR3, the DNA is TGTGCCAGCAGCCAAGGGACAGCTCAGTACTTC. Amino acid sequence: CASSQGTAQYF.

The rearrangement links TRBV4-1 to TRBJ1-4; 7 nucleotides align to TRBD1. The germline V gene has CDR1 MGHRA and CDR2 YSYEKL. This CDR3 region has 16 residues. V was pared by 0 bases and J by 8 bases, with 9 bases of the junction left unmatched. CDR3 sequence (DNA): TGCGCCAGCAGCCAAGATGGAGGGGGCCTCTGGGAAAAACTGTTTTTT. It is translated as CASSQDGGGLWEKLFF.

In the case of this clone: The sample contains more than one DNA sequence encoding this CDR3. V usage is TRBV5-1 and J usage is TRBJ2-7; D is unresolved. The CDR3 length is 12 residues. Trimming took off 0 bases at V and 3 bases at J, with 4 bases between the two ends. Germline V gives CDR1 SGHRS, CDR2 YFSETQ. The CDR3: CASSLGLYEQYF. The CDR3 DNA reads TGCGCCAGCAGCTTGGGACTCTACGAGCAGTACTTC. The entire variable domain, with the rest obtained from reference TRBV5-1 and TRBJ2-7, is as follows: KAGVTQTPRYLIKTRGQQVTLSCSPISGHRSVSWYQQTPGQGLQFLFEYFSETQRNKGNFPGRFSGRQFSNSRSEMNVSTLELGDSALYLCASSLGLYEQYFGPGTRLTVT.